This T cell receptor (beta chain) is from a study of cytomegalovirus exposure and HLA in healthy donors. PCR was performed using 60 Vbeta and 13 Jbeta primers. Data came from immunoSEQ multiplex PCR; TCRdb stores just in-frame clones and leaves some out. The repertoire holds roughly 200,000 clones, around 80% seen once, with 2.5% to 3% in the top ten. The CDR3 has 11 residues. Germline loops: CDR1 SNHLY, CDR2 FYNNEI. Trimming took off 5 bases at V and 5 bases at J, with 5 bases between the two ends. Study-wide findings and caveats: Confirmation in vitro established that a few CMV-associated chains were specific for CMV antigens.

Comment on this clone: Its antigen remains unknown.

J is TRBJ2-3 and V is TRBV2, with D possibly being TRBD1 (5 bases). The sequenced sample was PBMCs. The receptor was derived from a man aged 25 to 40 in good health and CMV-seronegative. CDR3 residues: CASSTGDTQYF. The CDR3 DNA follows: TGTGCCAGCAGTACAGGAGATACGCAGTATTTT.